Each of the 19 T cell receptor beta chains below was sequenced from the same sample in a study of T cell repertoires in cytomegalovirus infection. TCRdb reprocessed the reads with MiXCR, giving one entry per CDR3 protein. The sample yields about 530,000 distinct CDR3 sequences, 26% seen once. Material: PBMCs. These receptors were obtained from a human donor in good health (CMV status not recorded). Some clones in this sample may be carry-over from other donors' samples.

The gene calls are TRBV18 and TRBJ1-1; D not resolved. V was cut by 8 bases and J by 0 bases, with 13 bases left in between. Germline-derived CDR1 and CDR2 are KGHSH and LQKENI. This CDR3 comprises 14 residues. In nucleotides, the CDR3 is TGTGCCAGCAACCCGAAAGGACTGAACACTGAAGCTTTCTTT. This encodes CASNPKGLNTEAFF. The full variable domain, in which reference TRBV18 and TRBJ1-1 provide the parts outside the CDR3, is NAGVMQNPRHLVRRRGQEARLRCSPMKGHSHVYWYRQLPEEGLKFMVYLQKENIIDESGMPKERFSAEFPKEGPSILRIQQVVRGDSAAYFCASNPKGLNTEAFFGQGTRLTVV.

The chain joins TRBV19 to TRBJ2-3; D is perhaps TRBD2 (6 bases). This CDR3 has 14 residues. Trimming cost V 3 bases and J 3 bases, with 10 bases left between them. The V gene's germline CDR1 is LNHDA and CDR2 SQIVND (reference sequence). The CDR3 region has the DNA TGTGCCAGTAGTATGGAGGGATGGACAGATACGCAGTATTTT. This sequence encodes CASSMEGWTDTQYF.

This clonotype appeared a few times. This chain links TRBV11-2 with TRBJ2-2; 10 nucleotides match TRBD2. Looked up from germline, CDR1 is SGHAT and CDR2 is FQNNGV. The V and J ends lost 5 bases and 5 bases, in that order; junction bases with no gene match: 20. The length of the CDR3 is 20 residues. In DNA, the CDR3 is TGTGCCAGCAGCCTATTCCGTAGGGGACTAGCGCTTGAACTTACCGGGGAGCTGTTTTTT. As protein: CASSLFRRGLALELTGELFF.

In DNA form, the CDR3 reads TGTGCCAGCCCACCACAGGGGGCCTACGAGCAGTACTTC. It codes for CASPPQGAYEQYF. The chain employs TRBV28 and TRBJ2-7, with TRBD1 matching 8 bases. Germline loops: CDR1 MDHEN, CDR2 SYDVKM. The CDR3 has 13 residues. The V segment lost 8 bases and the J segment 2 bases; nucleotides outside the gene matches: 5.

This clonotype has ten or more counts. The CDR3 spells CASSKGTGVYGYTF. In DNA, the CDR3 is TGTGCCAGCAGCAAAGGGACAGGGGTATATGGCTACACCTTC. The chain uses TRBV7-9 and TRBJ1-2; the match to TRBD1 covers 10 bases. The CDR3 runs to 14 residues. Trimming at V came to 5 bases and at J to 5 bases, leaving 5 bases not matched to a gene. Germline CDR1 is SEHNR and CDR2 is FQNEAQ (reference sequence).

This clonotype was observed a few times. CDR3 coding DNA: TGTGCCAGCAGCTTAGTTGTGGCGAACACCGGGGAGCTGTTTTTT. It is translated as CASSLVVANTGELFF. The chain has TRBV7-6 and TRBJ2-2; D remains ambiguous. The CDR3 is 15 residues long. Looked up from germline, CDR1 is SGHVS and CDR2 is FNYEAQ. V lost 1 base and J lost 0, with 6 bases in between.

This clonotype was detected only a few times. The rearrangement joins TRBV7-9 to TRBJ2-4; tentatively, D is TRBD2 (5 bases). Germline lookup yields CDR1 SEHNR and CDR2 FQNEAQ (reference sequence). V was pared by 4 bases and J by 5 bases, with 9 bases between. CDR3 length: 13 residues. DNA for the CDR3: TGTGCCAGCAGCTCCGAGGGTGAAAACATTCAGTACTTC. It translates to CASSSEGENIQYF.

The chain recombines TRBV20-1 with TRBJ2-3; D unresolved. The CDR3 spans 13 residues. Between the trimmed V and J ends, which lost 3 bases and 3 bases, there was a span of 10 bases. Germline V CDR1 and CDR2: DFQATT, SNEGSKA (reference sequence). The CDR3 nucleotides read TGCAGTGCTAGGCCCCGCTGGACAGATACGCAGTATTTT. This encodes CSARPRWTDTQYF.

The V and J genes are TRBV7-9 and TRBJ1-4, with a possible D match to TRBD1 (5 bases). Germline V gives CDR1 SEHNR, CDR2 FQNEAQ (reference sequence). V lost 5 bases to trimming and J lost 4 bases, with 14 bases between them. This CDR3 comprises 15 residues. The CDR3 is CASSHSGTGNEKLFF. CDR3 bases: TGTGCCAGCAGCCACTCCGGGACGGGTAATGAAAAACTGTTTTTT. The whole variable domain, filled in from reference TRBV7-9 and TRBJ1-4, reads DTGVSQNPRHKITKRGQNVTFRCDPISEHNRLYWYRQTLGQGPEFLTYFQNEAQLEKSRLLSDRFSAERPKGSFSTLEIQRTEQGDSAMYLCASSHSGTGNEKLFFGSGTQLSVL.

This clonotype was counted ten times or more. CDR3 in amino acids: CACPRGGHTDTQYF. CDR3 nucleotides: TGTGCCTGCCCCCGGGGCGGACACACAGATACGCAGTATTTT. The chain combines TRBV30 with TRBJ2-3; tentatively, D is TRBD1 or TRBD2 (5 bases each). V gave up 6 bases and J gave up 2 bases, with 15 bases separating them. Germline-derived CDR1 and CDR2 are GTSNPN and SVGIG (reference sequence). The CDR3 runs to 14 residues. The full variable domain, completed using reference TRBV30 and TRBJ2-3, is SQTIHQWPATLVQPVGSPLSLECTVEGTSNPNLYWYRQAAGRGLQLLFYSVGIGQISSEVPQNLSASRPQDRQFILSSKKLLLSDSGFYLCACPRGGHTDTQYFGPGTRLTVL.

V and J are TRBV20-1 and TRBJ2-7; no definite D call. The CDR3 spans 14 residues. The V end lost 0 bases, the J end lost 2 bases, and 11 bases lay between the germline ends. Germline V gives CDR1 DFQATT, CDR2 SNEGSKA (reference sequence). The CDR3 reads CSARDVRDAYEQYF. The CDR3 DNA follows: TGCAGTGCTAGAGATGTAAGGGATGCCTACGAGCAGTACTTC.

The chain is built from TRBV2 and TRBJ2-3, with D possibly matching TRBD1 (6 bases). Trimming removed 6 bases at V and 2 bases at J, with 18 bases between. From germline, CDR1 is SNHLY and CDR2 FYNNEI. CDR3 length: 16 residues. The CDR3 DNA reads as TGTGCCAGCAGCGGAAGGGTCGACAGGTTCACAGATACGCAGTATTTT. Amino acid sequence: CASSGRVDRFTDTQYF.

This clonotype was seen a handful of times. The V call is TRBV23-1, the J call TRBJ2-4; D possibly corresponds to TRBD1 (6 bases). TRBV23-1 is known as an ORF, though its function is uncertain. V lost 2 bases and J 2 bases, leaving 13 bases between the germline ends. The CDR3 consists of 16 residues. CDR3 coding DNA: TGCGCCAGCAGTCAACAGGGGTATGGAACCAAAAACATTCAGTACTTC. It encodes CASSQQGYGTKNIQYF.

This clonotype was counted ten times or more. The CDR3 DNA follows: TGTGCCAGCAGCTTCTACAGGGGGCTCTATCAGCCCCAGCATTTT. Its translation is CASSFYRGLYQPQHF. This sequence joins TRBV7-8 and TRBJ1-5; 9 bases agree with TRBD1. V lost 3 bases and J lost 5; bases outside the gene matches: 5. CDR1 and CDR2 from the germline V gene are SGHVS and FQNEAQ. This CDR3 contains 15 residues.

The chain has TRBV24-1 and TRBJ2-3; tentatively, D is TRBD2 (6 bases). Germline values: CDR1 KGHDR, CDR2 SFDVKD. The length of the CDR3 is 16 residues. Trimming stripped 2 bases from V and 2 bases from J, with 13 bases between. For the CDR3, the DNA is TGTGCCACCAGTGATTCCCGGGAGCCCCACACAGATACGCAGTATTTT. Protein product: CATSDSREPHTDTQYF.

This clonotype was observed many times. The rearrangement links TRBV7-2 to TRBJ2-5, with D hard to call. This CDR3 is built from 11 residues. CDR1 and CDR2 from the germline V gene are SGHTA and FQGNSA. The CDR3 region has the DNA TGTGCTTCTAGGGAACAAGAGACCCAGTACTTC. Amino acid sequence: CASREQETQYF.

This clonotype was counted many times. The chain is built from TRBV7-8 and TRBJ1-2; tentatively, D is TRBD1 (5 bases). The V gene's germline CDR1 is SGHVS and CDR2 FQNEAQ. There are 15 residues in the CDR3. V gave up 5 bases and J gave up 2 bases, with 15 bases separating them. The CDR3 DNA is TGTGCCAGCAGCGAACGAGAGGGACGGAACTATGGCTACACCTTC. Translating gives CASSEREGRNYGYTF.

Regarding this clonotype: Compared with germline, one end of the junction differs, possibly owing to a read error. The genes are TRBV7-3 and TRBJ2-1; TRBD2 aligns across 12 bases. There are 14 residues in the CDR3. CDR1 SGHTA and CDR2 FQGTGA come from the germline V gene. The CDR3 region is CASSIEPGLAGQGF. The CDR3 DNA reads as TGTGCCAGCAGCATCGAACCGGGACTAGCGGGCCAGGGCTTC.

This clonotype was detected only once. The chain uses TRBV28 and TRBJ2-7; D call uncertain. Germline assignment: CDR1 MDHEN and CDR2 SYDVKM. V dropped 4 bases and J dropped 5 bases, with 15 bases sitting between them. The CDR3 covers 14 residues. This chain's CDR3 is CASSSTPARNEQYF. The CDR3 coding sequence is TGTGCCAGCAGTTCAACCCCGGCTAGGAACGAGCAGTACTTC.